A single T cell receptor (beta chain) is shown here with its context. These data come from a study of blood T cells in healthy people across ages. CDR3 size: 13 residues. Looked up from germline, CDR1 is ENHRY and CDR2 is SYGVKD. V was trimmed by 5 bases and J by 0 bases, leaving 8 bases between them. A second PCR, run for roughly 6 to 11 cycles, used a sample-barcoded 5' primer plus a J-beta primer mix. Via MiXCR, TCRdb re-called the 5' RACE reads, giving one row per CDR3 protein. The table includes some 1.4 million distinct CDR3 sequences, approximately 38% detected once. This chain uses TRBV10-3 with TRBJ2-7; D gene unclear. The sample taken for sequencing was blood. This clonotype was sampled from a woman under 30 in good health. This CDR3 is CAISPGSSYEQYF. Here the CDR3 DNA reads TGTGCCATCAGTCCGGGTAGCTCCTACGAGCAGTACTTC.